These 11 T cell receptor beta chains came from one sample sequenced in a study of blood T cell repertoires in COVID-19. Some clones are missing from TCRdb's copy, which holds only in-frame ones; the method was immunoSEQ multiplex PCR. Among approximately 140,000 clones, approximately 88% were seen once, and the ten largest hold 10%. The sequenced material came from peripheral blood. The receptor set was obtained from a man aged 60-69 years with active or convalescent COVID-19.

This clone appeared a few times. The chain is built from TRBV19 and TRBJ2-6; D remains unclear. The germline V gene has CDR1 LNHDA and CDR2 SQIVND (reference sequence). The length of the CDR3 is 13 residues. Deletions cut 7 bases from V and 7 bases from J, with 11 bases between. Written as DNA, the CDR3 is TGTGCCAGTATGGTTCTATCAGCCAACGTCCTGACTTTC. Its translation is CASMVLSANVLTF.

This chain uses TRBV7-8 with TRBJ1-1; D uncertain. The CDR3 is made up of 13 amino acids. The germline V and J ends were trimmed by 2 bases and 1 base, with 5 bases remaining between them. Germline V CDR1 and CDR2: SGHVS, FQNEAQ. Here the CDR3 DNA reads TGTGCCAGCAGCTTAAATAGGAACACTGAAGCTTTCTTT. It codes for CASSLNRNTEAFF.

The chain uses TRBV7-9 and TRBJ2-7; TRBD1 aligns across 9 bases. Germline loops: CDR1 SEHNR, CDR2 FQNEAQ (reference sequence). V was pared by 5 bases and J by 0 bases, with 5 bases of the junction left unmatched. The CDR3 extends over 15 amino acids. CDR3 sequence reads: CASSGQGISSYEQYF. The CDR3 DNA is TGTGCCAGCAGCGGACAGGGGATCAGCTCCTACGAGCAGTACTTC.

V and J are TRBV5-1 and TRBJ2-3, with a possible D match to TRBD2 (5 bases). Germline V CDR1 and CDR2: SGHRS, YFSETQ. Deletions cut 4 bases from V and 5 bases from J, with 17 bases between. The CDR3 contains 15 residues. Written as DNA, the CDR3 is TGCGCCAGCAGCGTGGACTCAACCTTTAAAGATACGCAGTATTTT. The encoded protein is CASSVDSTFKDTQYF.

This clone was seen just once. The chain uses TRBV6-5 and TRBJ2-7, with TRBD1 identical over 8 bases. This CDR3 spans 13 amino acids. V was pared by 5 bases and J by 3 bases, with 3 bases of the junction left unmatched. Germline V gene sequence: CDR1 MNHEY, CDR2 SVGAGI. This CDR3 reads CASSRQGYYEQYF. CDR3 coding DNA: TGTGCCAGCAGTCGACAGGGGTACTACGAGCAGTACTTC.

This sequence joins TRBV29-1 and TRBJ2-1, with 8 bases identical to TRBD1. This CDR3 comprises 16 residues. Germline V gene sequence: CDR1 SQVTM, CDR2 ANQGSEA. Trimming at V came to 2 bases and at J to 4 bases, leaving 10 bases not matched to a gene. In DNA, the CDR3 is TGCAGCGTTGAAAGTGTCGGGACAGGCTTTTACAATGAGCAGTTCTTC. It is translated as CSVESVGTGFYNEQFF.

The CDR3: CASGTGIGNSPLHF. CDR3 DNA: TGTGCCAGCGGTACAGGGATCGGGAATTCACCCCTCCACTTT. The rearrangement joins TRBV6-5 to TRBJ1-6; tentative D call: TRBD1 (6 bases). The CDR3 runs 14 residues. Trimming removed 8 bases at V and 7 bases at J, with 15 bases between. The germline V gene encodes CDR1 MNHEY and CDR2 SVGAGI.

The V and J genes are TRBV7-6 and TRBJ2-1; 10 bases map to TRBD2. With 0 bases clipped from V and 1 base from J, the junction kept 6 bases outside the gene matches. The CDR3 has 18 residues. Germline-derived CDR1 and CDR2 are SGHVS and FNYEAQ. CDR3 residues: CASSLAGGTSASYNEQFF. DNA of the CDR3: TGTGCCAGCAGCTTAGCGGGGGGGACTAGCGCATCCTACAATGAGCAGTTCTTC.

A single count supports this clone. The chain employs TRBV28 and TRBJ1-5; D remains unclear. The germline V gene encodes CDR1 MDHEN and CDR2 SYDVKM. V lost 6 bases to trimming and J lost 2 bases, with 8 bases between them. This CDR3 region has 13 residues. CDR3 residues: CASSRGGNQPQHF. The CDR3 nucleotides read TGTGCCAGCAGCCGCGGGGGCAATCAGCCCCAGCATTTT.

The CDR3 region is CASGDRGPGELFF. As DNA, the CDR3 is TGTGCCAGCGGGGACAGGGGGCCCGGGGAGCTGTTTTTT. This chain links TRBV25-1 with TRBJ2-2, with 12 nucleotides matching TRBD1. Germline lookup yields CDR1 MGHDK and CDR2 SYGVNS. V shed 8 bases, J shed 6 bases, and the junction held 1 base outside the gene matches. The CDR3 is 13 residues long.

The rearrangement joins TRBV6-4 to TRBJ1-1; D ambiguous. Trimming removed 7 bases from V and 4 bases from J, with 13 bases in between. The CDR3 is 13 amino acids. The germline gives CDR1 MRHNA, CDR2 SNTAGT. CDR3 loop: CASTRAVGTEAFF. The CDR3 nucleotides are TGTGCCAGCACGCGGGCCGTGGGCACTGAAGCTTTCTTT.